Shown below are 4 T cell receptor beta chains from a single sample sequenced in a study of cytomegalovirus exposure and HLA in healthy donors. The PCR had 60 Vbeta and 13 Jbeta primers. The protocol was immunoSEQ multiplex PCR, while the TCRdb copy is restricted to in-frame clones and leaves out a portion. The table includes 30,000 to 35,000 clones, 60% to 70% detected once. The sample comprised PBMCs. These receptor sequences come from a man aged 35-49 years in good health and CMV-seropositive.

The chain joins TRBV2 to TRBJ2-1; 10 bases are a match to TRBD1. V shed 3 bases, J shed 7 bases, and the junction held 6 bases outside the gene matches. The CDR3 is 15 residues long. Germline CDR1 SNHLY, CDR2 FYNNEI. DNA of the CDR3: TGTGCCAGCAGTGAGAATAGACAGGGGGCAAATGAGCAGTTCTTC. As protein: CASSENRQGANEQFF.

CDR3 DNA: TGTGCCAGCAGTCCCCTGGAGGGAGGGAATGAGCAGTTCTTC. Its protein product is CASSPLEGGNEQFF. V gene TRBV27 combines with J gene TRBJ2-1; 7 bases agree with TRBD2. The J segment lost 7 bases and the V segment lost 5 bases, leaving 8 bases of the junction unmatched. Germline V gene data show CDR1 as MNHEY and CDR2 as SMNVEV (reference sequence). The CDR3 runs 14 residues.

This chain uses TRBV7-8 with TRBJ2-7; 9 nucleotides match TRBD2. The CDR3 extends over 15 amino acids. CDR1 SGHVS and CDR2 FQNEAQ come from the germline V gene. V shed 4 bases, J shed 4 bases, and the junction held 8 bases outside the gene matches. The CDR3 spells CASSSRGGPMYEQYF. The CDR3 nucleotides read TGTGCCAGCAGCTCGCGGGGGGGCCCTATGTACGAGCAGTACTTC.

This clone was recorded a few times. The chain couples TRBV14 to TRBJ2-5; 10 bases are shared with TRBD1. Losses at the gene ends were 4 bases for V and 2 bases for J; bases not matched to a gene: 4. The V gene's germline CDR1 is SGHDN and CDR2 FVKESK. The CDR3 sequence is 15 residues long. The CDR3 nucleotides read TGTGCCAGCAGCCCCCTGGACAGGGGGCAAGAGACCCAGTACTTC. This gives the protein CASSPLDRGQETQYF.